This T cell receptor (beta chain) was recorded in a study of radiation and T cells in renal cell carcinoma. The CDR3 consists of 13 residues. Germline CDR1 reads MNHNS; CDR2 reads SASEGT. Time point described: blood 4 weeks post-SBRT, at nephrectomy. Described treatment: 15 Gy SBRT to primary tumor, nephrectomy 4 weeks later. Using immunoSEQ multiplex PCR, the repertoire was profiled, and TCRdb retains in-frame clones only, with some absent. The sample carries roughly 160,000 clones, about 88% recorded once. The chain combines TRBV6-1 with TRBJ2-1; 9 bases align to TRBD2. The sequencing here drew on blood, taken from a patient whose treatment included radiotherapy and nephrectomy. The TCR sequence derives from a woman in her fifties or sixties with renal cell carcinoma. This CDR3 reads CGTRGGASNEQFF. As DNA, the CDR3 is TGTGGGACCCGCGGGGGGGCCTCCAATGAGCAGTTCTTC.